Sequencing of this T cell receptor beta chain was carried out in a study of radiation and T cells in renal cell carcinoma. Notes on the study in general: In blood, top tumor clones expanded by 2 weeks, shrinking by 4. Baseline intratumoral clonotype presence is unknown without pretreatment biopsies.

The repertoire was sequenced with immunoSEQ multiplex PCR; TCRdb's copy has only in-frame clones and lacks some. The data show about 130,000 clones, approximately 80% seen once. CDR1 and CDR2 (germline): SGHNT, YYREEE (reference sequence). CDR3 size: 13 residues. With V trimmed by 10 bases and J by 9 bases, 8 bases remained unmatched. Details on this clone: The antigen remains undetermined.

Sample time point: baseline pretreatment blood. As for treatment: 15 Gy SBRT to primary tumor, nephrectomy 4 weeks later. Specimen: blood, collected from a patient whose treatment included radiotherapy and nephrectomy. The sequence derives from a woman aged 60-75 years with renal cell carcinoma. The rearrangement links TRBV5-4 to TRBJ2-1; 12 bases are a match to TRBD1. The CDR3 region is CASSGQGAGEQFF. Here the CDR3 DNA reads TGTGCCTCTTCGGGACAGGGGGCCGGTGAGCAGTTCTTC. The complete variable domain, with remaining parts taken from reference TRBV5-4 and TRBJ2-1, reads ETGVTQSPTHLIKTRGQQVTLRCSSQSGHNTVSWYQQALGQGPQFIFQYYREEENGRGNFPPRFSGLQFPNYSSELNVNALELDDSALYLCASSGQGAGEQFFGPGTRLTVL.